The source of this T cell receptor beta chain is a study of CDR3 diversity in severe acne. On this clonotype: Sequence at one end of the junction differs from germline and may be a read error.

TCRdb independently ran MiXCR on the PCR reads; one entry per CDR3 protein. The sample consists of under 95,000 distinct CDR3 sequences, around half of them appearing once. Germline CDR1 and CDR2: SGHRS and YFSETQ. The CDR3 consists of 13 residues. This sequence was found in a male donor in good health, serving as a control. The chain joins TRBV5-1 to TRBJ2-7, with 8 bases matching TRBD1. Sequenced input: blood. The CDR3 DNA reads TGTGCCAGCAGCTGGATGACAGGGGACGAGCAGTACTTC. This translates into CASSWMTGDEQYF. The whole variable domain, remainder taken from reference TRBV5-1 and TRBJ2-7, is KAGVTQTPRYLIKTRGQQVTLSCSPISGHRSVSWYQQTPGQGLQFLFEYFSETQRNKGNFPGRFSGRQFSNSRSEMNVSTLELGDSALYLCASSWMTGDEQYFGPGTRLTVT.